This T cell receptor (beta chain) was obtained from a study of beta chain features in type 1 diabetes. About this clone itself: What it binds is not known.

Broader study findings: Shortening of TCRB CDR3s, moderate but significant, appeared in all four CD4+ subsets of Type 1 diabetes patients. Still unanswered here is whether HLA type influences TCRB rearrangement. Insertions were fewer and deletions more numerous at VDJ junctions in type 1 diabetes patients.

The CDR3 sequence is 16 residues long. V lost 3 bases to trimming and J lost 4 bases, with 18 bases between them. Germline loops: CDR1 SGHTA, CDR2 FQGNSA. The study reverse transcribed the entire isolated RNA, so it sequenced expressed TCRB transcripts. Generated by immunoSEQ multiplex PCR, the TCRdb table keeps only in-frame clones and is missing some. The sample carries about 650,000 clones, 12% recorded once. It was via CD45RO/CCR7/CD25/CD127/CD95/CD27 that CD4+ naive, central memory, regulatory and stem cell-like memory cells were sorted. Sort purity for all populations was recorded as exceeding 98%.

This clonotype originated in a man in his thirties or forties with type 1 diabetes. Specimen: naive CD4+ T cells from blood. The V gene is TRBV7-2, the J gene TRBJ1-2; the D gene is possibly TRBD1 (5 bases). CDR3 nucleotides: TGTGCCAGCAGCTTTCAGGCCGGGGAGGGGTTCTATGGCTACACCTTC. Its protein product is CASSFQAGEGFYGYTF.